The present T cell receptor (beta chain) was sequenced within a study of cytomegalovirus exposure and HLA in healthy donors. Study results and limitations: Several V segments, TRBV6-2 and TRBV6-3 among them, could not be told apart and were dropped.

The CDR3 extends over 14 amino acids. Germline loops: CDR1 MNHEY, CDR2 SVGAGI. The V gene lost 4 bases and the J gene lost 1 base, with 10 bases spanning the gap. Researchers ran the PCR with 60 Vbeta and 13 Jbeta primers. Here immunoSEQ multiplex PCR was the method, and the copy in TCRdb shows in-frame clones only, minus some. Here the sample spans 100,000 to 150,000 clones, around three quarters being singletons. A remark on this clone: The antigen remains unidentified.

Material: PBMCs. The TCR originated in a young man in good health and CMV-seronegative. The V call is TRBV6-5, the J call TRBJ1-1, with D hard to call. The CDR3 DNA sequence: TGTGCCAGCAGTTCCACAACGTGGAACACTGAAGCTTTCTTT. It encodes CASSSTTWNTEAFF.